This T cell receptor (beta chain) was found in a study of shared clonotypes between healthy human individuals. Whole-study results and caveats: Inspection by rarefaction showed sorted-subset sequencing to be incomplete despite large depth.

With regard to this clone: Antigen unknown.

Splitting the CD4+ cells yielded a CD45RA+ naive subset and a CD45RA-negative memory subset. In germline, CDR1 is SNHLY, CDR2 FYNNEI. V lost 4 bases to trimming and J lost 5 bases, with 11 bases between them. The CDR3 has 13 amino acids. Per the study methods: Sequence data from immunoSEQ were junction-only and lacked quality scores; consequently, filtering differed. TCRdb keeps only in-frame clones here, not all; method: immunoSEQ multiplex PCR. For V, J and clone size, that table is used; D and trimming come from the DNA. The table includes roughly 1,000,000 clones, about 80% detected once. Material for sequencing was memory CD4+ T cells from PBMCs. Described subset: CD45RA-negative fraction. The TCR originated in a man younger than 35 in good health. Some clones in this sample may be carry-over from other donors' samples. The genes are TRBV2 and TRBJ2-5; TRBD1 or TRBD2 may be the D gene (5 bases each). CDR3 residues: CASSALRGETQYF. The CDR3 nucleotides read TGTGCCAGCAGTGCACTCCGGGGCGAGACCCAGTACTTC.